These 15 T cell receptor beta chains were all obtained from the same sample, sequenced in a study of shared clonotypes between healthy human individuals. Profiled with immunoSEQ multiplex PCR; TCRdb holds only in-frame clones, not every one. The sample has about 2.3 million clones, approximately 95% seen once. Sequencing was performed on naive CD4+ T cells from PBMCs. Stated subset: CD45RA+ positively selected. The origin of the receptors is a man between 18 and 29 years old in good health. Some clones in this sample may be carry-over from other donors' samples.

This chain links TRBV19 with TRBJ1-5; possible D gene TRBD1, 6 bases. Trimming shortened V by 8 bases and J by 5 bases, and 19 bases separated the two germline ends. The CDR3 is 15 residues long. Germline V gene data show CDR1 as LNHDA and CDR2 as SQIVND (reference sequence). CDR3 in amino acids: CASQGSRTDYQPQHF. As DNA, the CDR3 is TGTGCCAGTCAGGGGTCAAGGACAGATTATCAGCCCCAGCATTTT.

The chain carries TRBV5-1 and TRBJ1-2; 10 bases line up with TRBD1. The germline CDR1 and CDR2 sequences are SGHRS and YFSETQ. This CDR3 spans 15 amino acids. The V segment lost 4 bases and the J segment 4 bases; nucleotides outside the gene matches: 7. The CDR3 nucleotides are TGCGCCAGCAGCCTAGGACAGGGGGTTTTCTATGGCTACACCTTC. This translates into CASSLGQGVFYGYTF.

The chain links TRBV4-1 to TRBJ1-2; TRBD1 is a possible D gene (6 bases). CDR1 is MGHRA and CDR2 is YSYEKL in the germline V gene. This CDR3 has 16 amino acids. Trimming removed 0 bases from V and 3 bases from J, with 14 bases in between. The CDR3 reads CASSQEGGQGDYGYTF. The DNA for the CDR3 is TGCGCCAGCAGCCAAGAGGGGGGCCAGGGAGACTATGGCTACACCTTC.

The chain recombines TRBV5-1 with TRBJ2-1; no reliable D call. V shed 0 bases and J shed 6 bases, with 7 bases lying between them. Germline lookup yields CDR1 SGHRS and CDR2 YFSETQ. The CDR3 contains 13 residues. The CDR3 loop reads CASSLVAGNEQFF. The CDR3 DNA reads as TGCGCCAGCAGCTTGGTAGCAGGCAATGAGCAGTTCTTC.

This chain connects TRBV9 to TRBJ2-2, with a weak D call TRBD2 (6 bases). CDR1 is SGDLS, CDR2 YYNGEE, per germline. The V end was cut by 4 bases, the J end by 1 base, with 17 bases between. The CDR3 covers 17 residues. Here the CDR3 reads CASSPGVSRENTGELFF. The DNA for the CDR3 is TGTGCCAGCAGCCCCGGAGTTTCGCGGGAGAACACCGGGGAGCTGTTTTTT.

This rearrangement joins TRBV27 to TRBJ2-1; the D gene is possibly TRBD2 (6 bases). V was shortened by 5 bases and J by 2 bases, with 13 bases between the two germline ends. This CDR3 has 15 amino acids. Germline V gene lookup returns CDR1 MNHEY and CDR2 SMNVEV (reference sequence). The CDR3 DNA follows: TGTGCCAGCAGTCCCCGCGGGGTAGCCTACAATGAGCAGTTCTTC. Its protein product is CASSPRGVAYNEQFF.

V is TRBV29-1 and J is TRBJ2-1; D not certain. Germline CDR1 reads SQVTM; CDR2 reads ANQGSEA. Deletions cut 4 bases from V and 0 bases from J, with 19 bases between. This CDR3 comprises 17 residues. CDR3 in DNA: TGCAGCGTTGCGCGTCCCCCTTTCCGAAGCTCCTACAATGAGCAGTTCTTC. Translation gives CSVARPPFRSSYNEQFF.

The V gene is TRBV19, the J gene TRBJ2-3; 7 nucleotides line up with TRBD1. The germline gives CDR1 LNHDA, CDR2 SQIVND (reference sequence). V lost 6 bases and J lost 1; bases outside the gene matches: 7. The CDR3 consists of 15 residues. CDR3 coding DNA: TGTGCCAGTAGGGTGACAGGGCGGGGCACAGATACGCAGTATTTT. This gives the protein CASRVTGRGTDTQYF.

The V and J genes are TRBV30 and TRBJ1-4; 8 bases are shared with TRBD1. Per germline, CDR1 GTSNPN and CDR2 SVGIG (reference sequence). V lost 3 bases, J lost 8 bases, and 5 bases stayed unmatched. This CDR3 contains 13 residues. The CDR3: CAWRGTGGEKLFF. In DNA form, the CDR3 reads TGTGCCTGGAGGGGAACAGGGGGAGAAAAACTGTTTTTT.

The CDR3 sequence is CASSLAGVVGEQFF. CDR3 in DNA: TGTGCCAGCAGCTTAGCGGGAGTAGTTGGGGAGCAGTTCTTC. This rearrangement joins TRBV7-9 to TRBJ2-1; possible D gene TRBD2, 5 bases. Germline CDR1 is SEHNR and CDR2 is FQNEAQ (reference sequence). This CDR3 is 14 amino acids long. The germline V and J ends were trimmed by 0 bases and 10 bases, with 13 bases remaining between them.

The V gene is TRBV5-4, the J gene TRBJ1-2, with D unclear. V was clipped by 4 bases and J by 0 bases, with 22 bases between them. The CDR3 consists of 18 residues. Germline loops: CDR1 SGHNT, CDR2 YYREEE (reference sequence). The CDR3 is CASSKRLSWVGANYGYTF. DNA for the CDR3: TGTGCCAGCAGCAAACGGTTGAGTTGGGTGGGTGCTAACTATGGCTACACCTTC.

This chain connects TRBV2 to TRBJ1-5; 7 nucleotides match TRBD1. Germline trimming cut 6 bases from V and 4 bases from J; bases unmatched to any gene: 9. Germline V CDR1 and CDR2: SNHLY, FYNNEI. The CDR3 has 15 residues. Here the CDR3 reads CASRATGTENQPQHF. The DNA of the CDR3 is TGTGCCAGCAGAGCCACCGGGACAGAAAATCAGCCCCAGCATTTT.

The chain carries TRBV19 and TRBJ2-1; TRBD2 matches at 10 bases. The CDR3 loop spans 16 amino acids. The V segment lost 5 bases and the J segment 2 bases; nucleotides outside the gene matches: 6. Germline loops: CDR1 LNHDA, CDR2 SQIVND (reference sequence). Here the CDR3 reads CASSVSSGSAYNEQFF. In DNA, the CDR3 is TGTGCCAGTAGTGTCTCTAGCGGGAGTGCCTACAATGAGCAGTTCTTC.

The chain uses TRBV6-5 and TRBJ2-5; 7 bases align to TRBD1. Germline V gives CDR1 MNHEY, CDR2 SVGAGI. The CDR3 runs 13 residues. V dropped 5 bases and J dropped 5; count of bases not matched to a gene: 5. CDR3 region: CASSATGSETQYF. Written as DNA, the CDR3 is TGTGCCAGCAGTGCGACAGGGTCCGAGACCCAGTACTTC.

The V and J genes are TRBV28 and TRBJ2-7, with D perhaps TRBD1 or TRBD2 (5 bases each). CDR3 length: 14 amino acids. The V gene's germline CDR1 is MDHEN and CDR2 SYDVKM. V lost 5 bases and J 3 bases, leaving 14 bases between the germline ends. The CDR3 sequence: CASSTGTDSYEQYF. For the CDR3, the DNA is TGTGCCAGCAGTACCGGGACCGACAGCTACGAGCAGTACTTC.